Shown below are 19 T cell receptor beta chains from a single sample sequenced in a study of response to subunit inactivated influenza vaccine. From the RT-PCR reads, TCRdb called clonotypes with MiXCR, one entry per CDR3 protein. The table lists 650,000 to 850,000 distinct CDR3 sequences, approximately 15% of them singletons. The specimen was PBMCs from blood, collected 14 days before vaccination. These receptors came from a man aged 50 or older who received an inactivated influenza vaccine.

The chain combines TRBV27 with TRBJ1-2, with a weak D call TRBD1 (5 bases). Trimming removed 5 bases at V and 7 bases at J, with 17 bases between. The CDR3 covers 14 residues. The germline V gene has CDR1 MNHEY and CDR2 SMNVEV (reference sequence). The CDR3 spells CASSAPGQGGGYTF. CDR3 bases: TGTGCCAGCAGTGCCCCCGGGCAGGGTGGTGGCTACACCTTC.

This clonotype was seen more than once but under ten times. The V call is TRBV20-1, the J call TRBJ2-1; 13 positions agree with TRBD2. Unmatched junction bases numbered 4, after V lost 3 bases and J lost 5 bases. This CDR3 has 15 residues. The germline CDR1 and CDR2 sequences are DFQATT and SNEGSKA (reference sequence). CDR3 sequence reads: CSARGTSGNHNEQFF. CDR3 DNA sequence: TGCAGTGCTAGGGGGACTAGCGGGAATCACAATGAGCAGTTCTTC.

This clonotype has more than one count but fewer than ten. This chain joins TRBV19 and TRBJ2-6; possibly TRBD1 or TRBD2 for D (5 bases each). Germline CDR1 LNHDA, CDR2 SQIVND (reference sequence). V was trimmed by 4 bases and J by 0 bases, leaving 10 bases between them. The CDR3 runs to 16 residues. The CDR3 sequence: CASSTGTRSGANVLTF. The CDR3 DNA reads as TGTGCCAGTAGTACAGGGACCCGCTCTGGGGCCAACGTCCTGACTTTC.

This chain joins TRBV18 and TRBJ2-5, with D possibly TRBD2 on 5 matching bases. The germline CDR1 and CDR2 sequences are KGHSH and LQKENI. Trimming pared 6 bases from V and 4 bases from J, leaving 24 bases between. The CDR3 sequence is 17 residues long. The CDR3 loop reads CASSPGYGIPAGETQYF. The CDR3 DNA is TGTGCCAGCTCCCCGGGGTACGGAATACCGGCCGGAGAGACCCAGTACTTC. Full variable domain (outside the CDR3, taken from reference TRBV18 and TRBJ2-5): NAGVMQNPRHLVRRRGQEARLRCSPMKGHSHVYWYRQLPEEGLKFMVYLQKENIIDESGMPKERFSAEFPKEGPSILRIQQVVRGDSAAYFCASSPGYGIPAGETQYFGPGTRLLVL.

This clonotype turned up a few times. The chain carries TRBV5-1 and TRBJ2-2; no reliable D call. From germline, CDR1 is SGHRS and CDR2 YFSETQ. The CDR3 is made up of 12 amino acids. V was trimmed by 4 bases and J by 7 bases, leaving 8 bases between them. The CDR3 protein is CASSMNYGELFF. The CDR3, as DNA: TGCGCCAGCAGCATGAATTACGGGGAGCTGTTTTTT.

This clonotype was observed many times. The rearrangement joins TRBV2 to TRBJ1-3, with D possibly being TRBD1 (5 bases). This CDR3 comprises 15 residues. Germline V gene data show CDR1 as SNHLY and CDR2 as FYNNEI. V lost 1 base and J 2 bases, leaving 9 bases between the germline ends. The CDR3 here is CASSEGLGPGNTIYF. The DNA for the CDR3 is TGTGCCAGCAGTGAAGGTCTGGGACCTGGAAACACCATATATTTT.

This clonotype has ten or more counts. A read error may produce the germline difference seen at one junction end. The chain's CDR3 is CASSLDGLMNTQYF. The CDR3 nucleotides are TGTGCTAGCAGCTTGGACGGGCTGATGAATACGCAGTATTTT. This chain connects TRBV7-7 to TRBJ2-3; unclear D gene. This CDR3 has 14 amino acids. Germline V gene sequence: CDR1 SSHAT, CDR2 FNYEAQ (reference sequence).

The rearrangement joins TRBV29-1 to TRBJ1-1; D uncertain. V was shortened by 3 bases and J by 6 bases, with 14 bases between the two germline ends. Germline lookup yields CDR1 SQVTM and CDR2 ANQGSEA. The CDR3 is 13 residues long. The CDR3: CSVEGGVGAEAFF. DNA of the CDR3: TGCAGCGTTGAGGGAGGCGTTGGCGCTGAAGCTTTCTTT.

This clonotype was found a few times. The genes are TRBV5-1 and TRBJ2-5; 8 bases agree with TRBD1. The junction had 10 bases not matched to a gene; V was cut back by 2 bases and J by 4 bases. The CDR3 loop spans 16 amino acids. Germline values: CDR1 SGHRS, CDR2 YFSETQ. In DNA, the CDR3 is TGCGCCAGCAGCTTACAGGGGGTTGAGGTTGGAGAGACCCAGTACTTC. Its translation: CASSLQGVEVGETQYF.

This clonotype was picked up a small number of times. This sequence joins TRBV29-1 and TRBJ2-5; TRBD1 is a possible D gene (6 bases). There are 12 residues in the CDR3. Trimming left V 6 bases short and J 5 bases short, with 13 bases between. CDR1 SQVTM and CDR2 ANQGSEA come from the germline V gene. The CDR3 reads CSVDTGSETQYF. CDR3 DNA sequence: TGCAGCGTCGACACAGGGTCGGAGACCCAGTACTTC.

The chain carries TRBV10-3 and TRBJ2-5; no firm D call. The germline gives CDR1 ENHRY, CDR2 SYGVKD. V lost 7 bases and J 0 bases, leaving 18 bases between the germline ends. CDR3 length: 16 amino acids. In DNA form, the CDR3 reads TGTGCCATCAAGAGTTCCAGGTCGGAGTACCAAGAGACCCAGTACTTC. Amino acid sequence: CAIKSSRSEYQETQYF.

The V gene is TRBV2, the J gene TRBJ1-5; a weak D match, TRBD1 (6 bases). CDR3 size: 15 residues. V shed 7 bases and J shed 0 bases, with 13 bases lying between them. CDR1 is SNHLY, CDR2 FYNNEI, per germline. CDR3 coding DNA: TGTGCCAGCACCAAAGACAGGAATAGCAATCAGCCCCAGCATTTT. Its protein product is CASTKDRNSNQPQHF.

The V gene is TRBV7-2, the J gene TRBJ1-1; 7 bases line up with TRBD1. The CDR3 is 14 residues long. The V segment lost 4 bases and the J segment 5 bases; nucleotides outside the gene matches: 7. Per the germline V gene, CDR1 is SGHTA and CDR2 is FQGNSA. This CDR3 is CASSSPQGWTEAFF. DNA for the CDR3: TGTGCCAGCAGCTCCCCACAGGGGTGGACTGAAGCTTTCTTT.

This chain connects TRBV9 to TRBJ1-5; D call uncertain. This CDR3 has 13 residues. V was cut by 0 bases and J by 5 bases, with 6 bases left in between. From germline, CDR1 is SGDLS and CDR2 YYNGEE. CDR3 nucleotides: TGTGCCAGCAGCGTAGCCCCGGATCAGCCCCAGCATTTT. This codes for CASSVAPDQPQHF.

The genes are TRBV6-1 and TRBJ2-1; D is unclear. Trimming stripped 8 bases from V and 7 bases from J, with 6 bases between. The length of the CDR3 is 10 residues. The germline CDR1 and CDR2 sequences are MNHNS and SASEGT. CDR3 sequence reads: CASFLNEQFF. CDR3 nucleotides: TGTGCCAGCTTCCTAAATGAGCAGTTCTTC.

This clonotype was observed a handful of times. CDR3 bases: TGTGCCACCAGCAGAGATTGGGGCTACAATGAGCAGTTCTTC. Its protein product is CATSRDWGYNEQFF. The J gene is TRBJ2-1, the V gene TRBV15; D is undetermined. The CDR3 has 14 residues. Trimming took off 0 bases at V and 3 bases at J, with 6 bases between the two ends. Germline CDR1 LNHNV, CDR2 YYDKDF (reference sequence). The whole variable domain, remainder taken from reference TRBV15 and TRBJ2-1, is DAMVIQNPRYQVTQFGKPVTLSCSQTLNHNVMYWYQQKSSQAPKLLFHYYDKDFNNEADTPDNFQSRRPNTSFCFLDIRSPGLGDTAMYLCATSRDWGYNEQFFGPGTRLTVL.

Only a few counts were recorded for this clonotype. The chain links TRBV5-1 to TRBJ2-2; 7 nucleotides agree with TRBD1. V trimming: 4 bases; J trimming: 8 bases; junction bases outside the gene matches: 8. The CDR3 runs to 14 residues. Germline V gene data show CDR1 as SGHRS and CDR2 as YFSETQ. The CDR3 nucleotides are TGCGCCAGCAGCATCCAACAGGGGAATGGGGAGCTGTTTTTT. This translates into CASSIQQGNGELFF.

This chain uses TRBV12-3 or TRBV12-4 with TRBJ1-5, with 9 bases fitting TRBD1. V shed 6 bases and J 7 bases; nucleotides not matched to a gene: 7. CDR3 length equals 14 residues. In DNA form, the CDR3 reads TGTGCCAGCAGGCTGGGACAGGGAGGACAGCCCCAGCATTTT. This gives the protein CASRLGQGGQPQHF.

V gene TRBV3-1 combines with J gene TRBJ2-1; possibly TRBD2 for D (6 bases). Germline-derived CDR1 and CDR2 are LGHDT and YNNKEL (reference sequence). Trimming removed 0 bases from V and 16 bases from J, with 13 bases in between. This CDR3 has 12 residues. CDR3 protein: CASSQDGGLVFF. As DNA, the CDR3 is TGTGCCAGCAGCCAAGACGGAGGGCTAGTATTCTTC.